This T cell receptor beta chain was recorded in a study of CD8+CD57+ T cells in acquired aplastic anemia. General observations from the study: Patients and controls turned out to have some 30 CD8+ CDR3 sequences in common.

Both TCR beta VDJ combination and CDR3 sequence profiling were carried out. Genomic DNA was the template for this profiling. TCRdb fed the reads into MiXCR, producing one record per CDR3 protein. Of around 190,000 distinct CDR3 sequences listed, nearly 50% are singletons. By flow cytometry, patients selected for sequencing had shown an expansion of CD8+CD57+ cells. This clonotype showed up many times. Its antigen is unknown. V lost 1 base and J lost 5; bases outside the gene matches: 8. From germline, CDR1 is SGDLS and CDR2 YYNGEE. This CDR3 is 16 amino acids long. The rearrangement joins TRBV9 to TRBJ2-5; 10 nucleotides match TRBD2. The specimen was sorted CD4+, CD8+, or CD8+CD57+ T cells (not recorded which) from PBMCs. The origin of this receptor is a human donor with aplastic anemia. The chain's CDR3 is CASSVSGGAGLETQYF. CDR3 DNA: TGTGCCAGCAGCGTAAGCGGGGGGGCCGGATTGGAGACCCAGTACTTC.